These 25 T cell receptor beta chains were all obtained from the same sample, sequenced in a study of beta chain features in type 1 diabetes. Every isolated RNA sample was fully reverse transcribed, so sequencing captured expressed TCRB transcripts. Measured with immunoSEQ multiplex PCR; TCRdb has only the in-frame clones, and not every one. The sample includes hundreds of thousands of clones, roughly 14% of them seen just once. Sequencing was performed on naive CD4+ T cells from blood. The receptors stem from a man aged 25-40 years in good health.

The chain has TRBV30 and TRBJ1-2; D uncertain. Germline V gives CDR1 GTSNPN, CDR2 SVGIG (reference sequence). The CDR3 runs to 14 residues. V shed 0 bases and J shed 4 bases, with 12 bases lying between them. The CDR3 loop reads CAWSVNLESYGYTF. The CDR3 nucleotides are TGTGCCTGGAGTGTAAATCTGGAATCCTATGGCTACACCTTC.

This clone was counted between two and nine times. The chain employs TRBV7-3 and TRBJ1-2, with 7 bases aligning to TRBD1. The CDR3 spans 14 residues. V shed 5 bases and J 2 bases; nucleotides not matched to a gene: 5. In germline, CDR1 is SGHTA, CDR2 FQGTGA. The CDR3 spells CASSAGTANYGYTF. CDR3 DNA: TGTGCCAGCAGCGCTGGGACAGCCAACTATGGCTACACCTTC. Full variable domain (remainder filled in from reference TRBV7-3 and TRBJ1-2): GAGVSQTPSNKVTEKGKYVELRCDPISGHTALYWYRQSLGQGPEFLIYFQGTGAADDSGLPNDRFFAVRPEGSVSTLKIQRTERGDSAVYLCASSAGTANYGYTFGSGTRLTVV.

The DNA for the CDR3 is TGTGCCAGCAGGGACGCTTCCTACGAGCAGTACTTC. Amino acid sequence: CASRDASYEQYF. This chain links TRBV7-2 with TRBJ2-7; D is unclear. CDR1 and CDR2 from the germline V gene are SGHTA and FQGNSA. CDR3 size: 12 residues. V was cut by 6 bases and J by 1 base, with 7 bases left in between.

This chain joins TRBV21-1 and TRBJ2-1; the table assigns TRBD1, which was not confirmed against the DNA. TRBV21-1 is termed a pseudogene. The CDR3 extends over 13 amino acids. The CDR3 DNA reads as TGTGCCAGCAAGGGACAGGGAGACAATGAGCAGTTCTTC. As protein: CASKGQGDNEQFF.

The gene calls are TRBV7-2 and TRBJ2-5; 8 bases align to TRBD2. Germline V gene sequence: CDR1 SGHTA, CDR2 FQGNSA. This CDR3 has 15 amino acids. V shed 2 bases, J shed 5 bases, and the junction held 7 bases outside the gene matches. CDR3 nucleotide sequence: TGTGCCAGCAGCTTACAGCGGGGGACATCTGAGACCCAGTACTTC. Translation gives CASSLQRGTSETQYF.

The V and J genes are TRBV10-3 and TRBJ2-7; a weak D match, TRBD2 (6 bases). This CDR3 has 13 amino acids. V gave up 2 bases and J gave up 7 bases, with 12 bases separating them. Germline V lookup: CDR1 ENHRY, CDR2 SYGVKD. The DNA of the CDR3 is TGTGCCATCAGTGAGGCGGGACCGGGGGAGCAGTACTTC. It codes for CAISEAGPGEQYF.

This clone was counted between two and nine times. The CDR3 coding sequence is TGTGCCAGCAGAACACAGCCCACTGAATACAATGAGCAGTTCTTC. This encodes CASRTQPTEYNEQFF. V and J are TRBV27 and TRBJ2-1, with D unresolved. V was clipped by 6 bases and J by 4 bases, with 16 bases between them. Germline CDR1 reads MNHEY; CDR2 reads SMNVEV (reference sequence). The length of the CDR3 is 15 residues.

This clone was counted only a few times. The genes are TRBV9 and TRBJ1-1; TRBD1 matches at 9 bases. Germline CDR1 is SGDLS and CDR2 is YYNGEE. Germline trimming cut 2 bases from V and 5 bases from J; bases unmatched to any gene: 4. This CDR3 spans 14 amino acids. CDR3 DNA: TGTGCCAGCAGCGTTGGGACAGGGCATACTGAAGCTTTCTTT. Residues: CASSVGTGHTEAFF.

V gene TRBV4-1 combines with J gene TRBJ2-2; D is uncertain. Germline V gene lookup returns CDR1 MGHRA and CDR2 YSYEKL. This CDR3 is built from 15 residues. V dropped 0 bases and J dropped 4 bases, with 9 bases sitting between them. DNA of the CDR3: TGCGCCAGCAGCCAAGAAAACCACCGCACCGGGGAGCTGTTTTTT. Encoded protein: CASSQENHRTGELFF.

This chain uses TRBV6-5 with TRBJ1-2; D call uncertain. The CDR3 loop spans 11 amino acids. The V end was cut by 6 bases, the J end by 4 bases, with 6 bases between. Germline values: CDR1 MNHEY, CDR2 SVGAGI. The CDR3: CASRDGYGYTF. The DNA of the CDR3 is TGTGCCAGCAGGGACGGCTATGGCTACACCTTC.

A note on this clone: The same CDR3 arises from other DNA sequences in this sample as well. V and J are TRBV7-2 and TRBJ2-7; TRBD1 agrees at 9 bases. Germline CDR1 SGHTA, CDR2 FQGNSA. V shed 5 bases and J 2 bases; nucleotides not matched to a gene: 4. The length of the CDR3 is 14 residues. The chain's CDR3 is CASSLNRGPYEQYF. CDR3 DNA sequence: TGTGCCAGCAGCCTCAACAGGGGGCCCTACGAGCAGTACTTC. Full variable domain (missing parts from reference TRBV7-2 and TRBJ2-7): GAGVSQSPSNKVTEKGKDVELRCDPISGHTALYWYRQSLGQGLEFLIYFQGNSAPDKSGLPSDRFSAERTGGSVSTLTIQRTQQEDSAVYLCASSLNRGPYEQYFGPGTRLTVT.

The chain employs TRBV30 and TRBJ1-5; 8 positions agree with TRBD1. This CDR3 has 15 residues. CDR1 and CDR2 from the germline V gene are GTSNPN and SVGIG (reference sequence). With 3 bases clipped from V and 0 bases from J, the junction kept 4 bases outside the gene matches. The DNA for the CDR3 is TGTGCCTGGAGGGTGACAGGGGCTAGCAATCAGCCCCAGCATTTT. Translation gives CAWRVTGASNQPQHF.

This clone was seen more than once but under ten times. Distinct nucleotide sequences in the sample also encode this CDR3. The chain uses TRBV29-1 and TRBJ1-2, with unresolved D. The germline V gene encodes CDR1 SQVTM and CDR2 ANQGSEA. Trimming stripped 6 bases from V and 7 bases from J, with 3 bases between. CDR3 length: 8 amino acids. The CDR3 region is CSVGGYTF. In nucleotides, the CDR3 is TGCAGCGTAGGTGGCTACACCTTC.

The CDR3 DNA reads as TGTGCCAGCAGCTACCGGGACAGGGCCTACGAGCAGTACGTC. It specifies CASSYRDRAYEQYV. The chain is built from TRBV7-2 and TRBJ2-7; 9 bases fit TRBD1. The CDR3 is 14 amino acids. V gave up 4 bases and J gave up 2 bases; unmatched junction bases: 3. Germline V gives CDR1 SGHTA, CDR2 FQGNSA.

This chain links TRBV7-9 with TRBJ1-1, with D unclear. Germline CDR1 and CDR2: SEHNR and FQNEAQ (reference sequence). The CDR3 sequence is 14 residues long. Trimming shortened V by 5 bases and J by 5 bases, and 15 bases separated the two germline ends. The CDR3 sequence is CASSPSERATEAFF. Written as DNA, the CDR3 is TGTGCCAGCAGCCCTTCAGAAAGGGCGACTGAAGCTTTCTTT. The full variable domain, with the rest looked up from reference TRBV7-9 and TRBJ1-1, is DTGVSQNPRHKITKRGQNVTFRCDPISEHNRLYWYRQTLGQGPEFLTYFQNEAQLEKSRLLSDRFSAERPKGSFSTLEIQRTEQGDSAMYLCASSPSERATEAFFGQGTRLTVV.

This clone came up a few times. The chain recombines TRBV9 with TRBJ2-1, with TRBD2 identical over 9 bases. The J segment lost 0 bases and the V segment lost 3 bases, leaving 1 base of the junction unmatched. This CDR3 has 15 amino acids. Germline CDR1 reads SGDLS; CDR2 reads YYNGEE. The CDR3 here is CASSGTSVSYNEQFF. Here the CDR3 DNA reads TGTGCCAGCAGCGGGACTAGCGTCTCCTACAATGAGCAGTTCTTC. The full variable domain, with the rest looked up from reference TRBV9 and TRBJ2-1, is DSGVTQTPKHLITATGQRVTLRCSPRSGDLSVYWYQQSLDQGLQFLIQYYNGEERAKGNILERFSAQQFPDLHSELNLSSLELGDSALYFCASSGTSVSYNEQFFGPGTRLTVL.

V is TRBV12-2 and J is TRBJ2-5. TRBV12-2 is designated a pseudogene. The CDR3 runs 13 residues. The CDR3: CASRGCDQETQYF. CDR3 nucleotides: TGTGCAAGTCGCGGGTGCGACCAAGAGACCCAGTACTTC.

The chain uses TRBV25-1 and TRBJ2-1; D is unresolved. The CDR3 sequence is 13 residues long. Trimming left V 4 bases short and J 4 bases short, with 8 bases between. Germline assignment: CDR1 MGHDK and CDR2 SYGVNS. The CDR3: CASSGGGYNEQFF. For the CDR3, the DNA is TGTGCCAGCAGTGGTGGCGGTTACAATGAGCAGTTCTTC.

The gene calls are TRBV15 and TRBJ2-7, with D possibly TRBD1 on 6 matching bases. The V gene's germline CDR1 is LNHNV and CDR2 YYDKDF (reference sequence). V gave up 0 bases and J gave up 1 base, with 10 bases separating them. This CDR3 has 15 amino acids. CDR3 sequence (DNA): TGTGCCACCAGCAGAGATTTTGGACAGTCCTACGAGCAGTACTTC. It translates to CATSRDFGQSYEQYF.

This clone was counted a few times. The V call is TRBV7-9, the J call TRBJ2-5; the D is unclear. The ends were cut back, 3 bases at V and 3 bases at J, with 8 bases in the middle. The CDR3 is made up of 13 amino acids. The germline gives CDR1 SEHNR, CDR2 FQNEAQ (reference sequence). The CDR3 DNA is TGTGCCAGCAGCTTGGACGGAAAAGAGACCCAGTACTTC. Its translation is CASSLDGKETQYF.

The V call is TRBV7-9, the J call TRBJ1-2; no clear D gene. Germline V lookup: CDR1 SEHNR, CDR2 FQNEAQ (reference sequence). V lost 1 base and J 6 bases, leaving 9 bases between the germline ends. The CDR3 loop spans 13 amino acids. For the CDR3, the DNA is TGTGCCAGCAGCTTAGGGCGGGCGGATGGCTACACCTTC. Amino acids: CASSLGRADGYTF.

This clone was recorded a few times. The identical CDR3 is also encoded by other nucleotide sequences in the sample. The genes are TRBV30 and TRBJ2-3; TRBD2 is a possible D gene (5 bases). The CDR3 sequence is 11 residues long. In germline, CDR1 is GTSNPN, CDR2 SVGIG (reference sequence). The ends were cut back, 3 bases at V and 4 bases at J, with 5 bases in the middle. The CDR3 nucleotides are TGTGCCTGGAGCGGGGCAGATACGCAGTATTTT. It is translated as CAWSGADTQYF.

The chain is built from TRBV7-9 and TRBJ2-1; D gene ambiguous. The germline V gene has CDR1 SEHNR and CDR2 FQNEAQ (reference sequence). CDR3 length equals 13 residues. Trimming pared 4 bases from V and 8 bases from J, leaving 12 bases between. The CDR3 reads CASSSFTFYEQFF. CDR3 in DNA: TGTGCCAGCAGCTCCTTTACGTTCTATGAGCAGTTCTTC.

The chain has TRBV11-2 and TRBJ1-2, with TRBD1 matching over 7 bases. The V gene end was trimmed by 5 bases and the J gene end by 8 bases; junction bases not matched to a gene: 11. The CDR3 consists of 14 residues. In germline, CDR1 is SGHAT, CDR2 FQNNGV. In DNA form, the CDR3 reads TGTGCCAGCAGCCCACTAGGCGGACAGGTGGGCTACACCTTC. Translating gives CASSPLGGQVGYTF.

The chain joins TRBV5-4 to TRBJ1-1; TRBD1 might be the D (6 bases). This CDR3 comprises 17 residues. Trimming removed 0 bases from V and 1 base from J, with 16 bases in between. In germline, CDR1 is SGHNT, CDR2 YYREEE (reference sequence). This CDR3 is CASSLAPTGRKNTEAFF. In DNA, the CDR3 is TGTGCCAGCAGCTTGGCCCCGACAGGCCGGAAGAACACTGAAGCTTTCTTT.